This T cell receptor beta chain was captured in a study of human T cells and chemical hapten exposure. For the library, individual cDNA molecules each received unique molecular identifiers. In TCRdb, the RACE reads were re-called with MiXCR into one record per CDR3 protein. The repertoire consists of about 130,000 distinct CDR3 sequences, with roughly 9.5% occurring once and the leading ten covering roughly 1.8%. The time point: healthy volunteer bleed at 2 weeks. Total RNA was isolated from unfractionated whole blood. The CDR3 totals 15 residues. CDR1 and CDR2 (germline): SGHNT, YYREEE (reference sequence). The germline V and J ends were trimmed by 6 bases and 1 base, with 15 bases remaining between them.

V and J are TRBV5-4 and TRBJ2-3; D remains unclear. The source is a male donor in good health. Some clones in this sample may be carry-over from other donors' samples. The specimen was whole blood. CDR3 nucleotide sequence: TGTGCCAGCAACGTGGGCGCTACCGGCACAGATACGCAGTATTTT. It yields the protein CASNVGATGTDTQYF.